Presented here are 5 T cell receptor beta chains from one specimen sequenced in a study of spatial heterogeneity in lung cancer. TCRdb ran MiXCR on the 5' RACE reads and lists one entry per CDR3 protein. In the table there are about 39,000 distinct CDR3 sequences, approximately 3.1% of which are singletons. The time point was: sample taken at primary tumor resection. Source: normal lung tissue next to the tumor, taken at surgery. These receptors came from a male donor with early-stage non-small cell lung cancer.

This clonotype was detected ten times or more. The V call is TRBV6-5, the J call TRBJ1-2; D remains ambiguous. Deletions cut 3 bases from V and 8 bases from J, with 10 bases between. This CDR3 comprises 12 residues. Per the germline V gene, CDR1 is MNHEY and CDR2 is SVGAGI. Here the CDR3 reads CASSYNQGGYTF. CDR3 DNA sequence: TGTGCCAGCAGTTATAATCAAGGCGGCTACACCTTC.

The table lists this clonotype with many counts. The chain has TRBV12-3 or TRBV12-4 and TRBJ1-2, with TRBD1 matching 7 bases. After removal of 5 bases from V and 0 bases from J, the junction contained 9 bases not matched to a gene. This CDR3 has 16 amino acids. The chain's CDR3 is CASSPRRDSPNYGYTF. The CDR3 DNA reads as TGTGCCAGCAGTCCCAGGCGGGACAGCCCTAACTATGGCTACACCTTC.

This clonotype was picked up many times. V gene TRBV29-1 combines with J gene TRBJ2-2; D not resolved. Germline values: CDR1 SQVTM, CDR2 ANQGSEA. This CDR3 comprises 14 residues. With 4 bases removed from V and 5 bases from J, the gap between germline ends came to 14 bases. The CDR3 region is CSVGQASSTGELFF. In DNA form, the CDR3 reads TGCAGCGTTGGTCAGGCCTCGAGTACCGGGGAGCTGTTTTTT.

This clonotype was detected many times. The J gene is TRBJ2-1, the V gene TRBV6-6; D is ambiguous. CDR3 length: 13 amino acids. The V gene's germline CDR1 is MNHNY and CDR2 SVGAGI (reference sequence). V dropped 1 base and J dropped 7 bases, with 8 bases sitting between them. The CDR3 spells CASSYFPGNEQFF. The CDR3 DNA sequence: TGTGCCAGCAGTTACTTCCCCGGTAATGAGCAGTTCTTC.

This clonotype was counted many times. For the CDR3, the DNA is TGTGCCAGCAGCGCACAGGGGGTGCAGCCCCAGCATTTT. Residues: CASSAQGVQPQHF. V is TRBV13 and J is TRBJ1-5; 8 bases are shared with TRBD1. The CDR3 is 13 residues long. The germline V gene encodes CDR1 PRHDT and CDR2 FYEKMQ (reference sequence). V lost 5 bases, J lost 7 bases, and 4 bases stayed unmatched.